Below are 18 T cell receptor beta chains sequenced from a single sample in a study of cytomegalovirus exposure and HLA in healthy donors. The primer mix had 60 Vbeta and 13 Jbeta primers. Generated by immunoSEQ multiplex PCR, the TCRdb table keeps only in-frame clones and is missing some. The data show roughly 160,000 clones, less than 85% seen once. Input material: PBMCs. Every receptor here comes from a boy aged 2 to 10 in good health and CMV-seronegative.

The chain uses TRBV28 and TRBJ1-6, with D unresolved. Germline V lookup: CDR1 MDHEN, CDR2 SYDVKM. The CDR3 length is 14 residues. V shed 3 bases and J shed 3 bases, with 6 bases lying between them. The CDR3 coding sequence is TGTGCCAGCAGTTTTGAGGTCTATAATTCACCCCTCCACTTT. Its translation is CASSFEVYNSPLHF. The complete variable domain, with remaining parts taken from reference TRBV28 and TRBJ1-6, reads DVKVTQSSRYLVKRTGEKVFLECVQDMDHENMFWYRQDPGLGLRLIYFSYDVKMKEKGDIPEGYSVSREKKERFSLILESASTNQTSMYLCASSFEVYNSPLHFGNGTRLTVT.

The chain carries TRBV7-9 and TRBJ2-1; 7 bases agree with TRBD1. The germline gives CDR1 SEHNR, CDR2 FQNEAQ (reference sequence). The ends lost 0 bases at V and 10 bases at J; junction bases unmatched: 12. CDR3 length equals 16 residues. DNA of the CDR3: TGTGCCAGCAGCTTAGCTACTGGGACAGACAGACAGGAGCAGTTCTTC. Protein product: CASSLATGTDRQEQFF.

The CDR3 protein is CASSPGLAGGTGELFF. The CDR3 DNA reads TGTGCCAGCAGCCCGGGACTAGCGGGAGGGACCGGGGAGCTGTTTTTT. The chain combines TRBV5-4 with TRBJ2-2, with TRBD2 matching over 16 bases. The germline gives CDR1 SGHNT, CDR2 YYREEE (reference sequence). This CDR3 spans 16 amino acids. With V trimmed by 4 bases and J by 5 bases, 2 bases remained unmatched.

The V call is TRBV4-2, the J call TRBJ2-1, with D possibly TRBD2 on 7 matching bases. Germline V lookup: CDR1 LGHNA, CDR2 YNFKEQ. The CDR3 extends over 16 amino acids. Trimming left V 4 bases short and J 3 bases short, with 16 bases between. Written as DNA, the CDR3 is TGTGCCAGCAGCCCGTTGATGCGGGGGCTCTACAATGAGCAGTTCTTC. This codes for CASSPLMRGLYNEQFF.

The chain carries TRBV16 and TRBJ1-5; 8 positions agree with TRBD1. The CDR3 consists of 17 residues. The germline V gene encodes CDR1 KGHSY and CDR2 FQNENV. V shed 5 bases, J shed 4 bases, and the junction held 13 bases outside the gene matches. The CDR3 loop is CASSAHRGTYGNQPQHF. DNA of the CDR3: TGTGCCAGCAGCGCCCACAGGGGGACCTACGGAAATCAGCCCCAGCATTTT. The variable domain in full, completed from reference TRBV16 and TRBJ1-5, reads GEEVAQTPKHLVRGEGQKAKLYCAPIKGHSYVFWYQQVLKNEFKFLISFQNENVFDETGMPKERFSAKCLPNSPCSLEIQATKLEDSAVYFCASSAHRGTYGNQPQHFGDGTRLSIL.

The chain links TRBV28 to TRBJ1-2, with D perhaps matching TRBD1 (5 bases). CDR1 and CDR2 (germline): MDHEN, SYDVKM. V shed 5 bases and J shed 13 bases, with 20 bases lying between them. CDR3 length: 13 amino acids. Here the CDR3 reads CASSHGGTLSGTF. As DNA, the CDR3 is TGTGCCAGCAGTCATGGAGGGACGTTGAGCGGCACCTTC.

The table lists this clone with a count of one. V is TRBV27 and J is TRBJ2-7, with 8 bases identical to TRBD1. Losses at the gene ends were 2 bases for V and 6 bases for J; bases not matched to a gene: 9. The CDR3 sequence is 15 residues long. Germline assignment: CDR1 MNHEY and CDR2 SMNVEV (reference sequence). The CDR3 here is CASSLRAGGTREQYF. Here the CDR3 DNA reads TGTGCCAGCAGTTTAAGGGCAGGGGGCACTCGCGAGCAGTACTTC.

The CDR3 sequence: CASSFTGTTYEQYF. The CDR3 DNA is TGTGCCAGCAGCTTTACAGGTACGACCTACGAGCAGTACTTC. The rearrangement joins TRBV5-6 to TRBJ2-7; TRBD1 is a possible D gene (5 bases). Trimming shortened V by 2 bases and J by 2 bases, and 11 bases separated the two germline ends. Germline V gene sequence: CDR1 SGHDT, CDR2 YYEEEE. The CDR3 totals 14 residues.

This CDR3 reads CASSSSTYEQYF. In DNA form, the CDR3 reads TGTGCCAGCAGCTCCTCCACATACGAGCAGTACTTC. V and J are TRBV11-2 and TRBJ2-7; D unresolved. From germline, CDR1 is SGHAT and CDR2 FQNNGV. There are 12 residues in the CDR3. Trimming took 4 bases from V and 4 from J, leaving 8 bases between them. Drawing the rest from reference TRBV11-2 and TRBJ2-7, the complete variable domain is EAGVAQSPRYKIIEKRQSVAFWCNPISGHATLYWYQQILGQGPKLLIQFQNNGVVDDSQLPKDRFSAERLKGVDSTLKIQPAKLEDSAVYLCASSSSTYEQYFGPGTRLTVT.

About this clone: The junction departs from the called germline gene at one end, perhaps through a read error. The J gene is TRBJ1-5, the V gene TRBV10-3; 8 bases are shared with TRBD1. The germline V gene has CDR1 ENHRY and CDR2 SYGVKD. This CDR3 comprises 15 residues. The CDR3 is CAIGAGGLGNRPQHF. The CDR3 DNA follows: TGTGCCATCGGGGCAGGGGGCCTTGGCAATCGGCCCCAGCATTTT.

This clone turned up a few times. V is TRBV29-1 and J is TRBJ1-3, with a weak D call TRBD1 (5 bases). Trimming cost V 4 bases and J 4 bases, with 8 bases left between them. The CDR3 contains 12 residues. Germline values: CDR1 SQVTM, CDR2 ANQGSEA. This CDR3 is CSVVTVGNTIYF. In DNA, the CDR3 is TGCAGCGTTGTGACAGTAGGAAACACCATATATTTT.

V is TRBV6-5 and J is TRBJ2-3; TRBD1 matches 7 bases. V was pared by 6 bases and J by 6 bases, with 9 bases of the junction left unmatched. In germline, CDR1 is MNHEY, CDR2 SVGAGI. This CDR3 has 14 amino acids. CDR3 nucleotide sequence: TGTGCCAGCAGCCTCCGGACAGGATACGATACGCAGTATTTT. Encoded protein: CASSLRTGYDTQYF.

The rearrangement uses TRBV28 and TRBJ1-3, with D maybe TRBD1 (6 bases). CDR1 and CDR2 from the germline V gene are MDHEN and SYDVKM. There are 16 residues in the CDR3. V was trimmed by 3 bases and J by 0 bases, leaving 12 bases between them. The CDR3 region has the DNA TGTGCCAGCAGTTTCGGGGGGCCCCTCTCTGGAAACACCATATATTTT. The encoded protein is CASSFGGPLSGNTIYF. The full variable domain, with the rest looked up from reference TRBV28 and TRBJ1-3, is DVKVTQSSRYLVKRTGEKVFLECVQDMDHENMFWYRQDPGLGLRLIYFSYDVKMKEKGDIPEGYSVSREKKERFSLILESASTNQTSMYLCASSFGGPLSGNTIYFGEGSWLTVV.

The rearrangement joins TRBV7-6 to TRBJ2-1, with 8 bases that match TRBD1. Germline CDR1 is SGHVS and CDR2 is FNYEAQ. The CDR3 has 15 residues. J gave up 7 bases and V 3 bases, and 8 bases lay outside the gene matches. The CDR3 sequence: CASSFGQGFGNEQFF. CDR3 DNA sequence: TGTGCCAGCAGCTTCGGACAGGGATTCGGGAATGAGCAGTTCTTC.

The chain recombines TRBV7-9 with TRBJ2-7, with 7 bases that match TRBD2. V dropped 5 bases and J dropped 2; count of bases not matched to a gene: 6. Germline V CDR1 and CDR2: SEHNR, FQNEAQ (reference sequence). The CDR3 runs to 14 residues. The chain's CDR3 is CASSGQRGPYEQYF. CDR3 nucleotide sequence: TGTGCCAGCAGCGGTCAGCGGGGCCCCTACGAGCAGTACTTC.

This chain joins TRBV19 and TRBJ1-3; 8 bases are shared with TRBD1. The CDR3 covers 15 residues. The germline gives CDR1 LNHDA, CDR2 SQIVND (reference sequence). The ends lost 5 bases at V and 0 bases at J; junction bases unmatched: 3. CDR3 nucleotide sequence: TGTGCCAGTAGTGTCGACAGGGGCTCTGGAAACACCATATATTTT. It yields the protein CASSVDRGSGNTIYF.

The chain combines TRBV7-2 with TRBJ1-2, with D hard to call. Germline CDR1 reads SGHTA; CDR2 reads FQGNSA. The CDR3 spans 15 residues. V lost 0 bases, J lost 8 bases, and 16 bases lay in between. CDR3 in DNA: TGTGCCAGCAGCTTAGCGAAGAGAAGGACGGGGGGCTACACCTTC. As protein: CASSLAKRRTGGYTF.

The chain links TRBV29-1 to TRBJ2-1; TRBD2 might be the D (5 bases). Germline V lookup: CDR1 SQVTM, CDR2 ANQGSEA. Trimming pared 0 bases from V and 1 base from J, leaving 13 bases between. This CDR3 spans 16 amino acids. CDR3 sequence: CSVEDRGCGSYNEQFF. CDR3 in DNA: TGCAGCGTTGAAGATCGGGGTTGTGGGTCCTACAATGAGCAGTTCTTC.